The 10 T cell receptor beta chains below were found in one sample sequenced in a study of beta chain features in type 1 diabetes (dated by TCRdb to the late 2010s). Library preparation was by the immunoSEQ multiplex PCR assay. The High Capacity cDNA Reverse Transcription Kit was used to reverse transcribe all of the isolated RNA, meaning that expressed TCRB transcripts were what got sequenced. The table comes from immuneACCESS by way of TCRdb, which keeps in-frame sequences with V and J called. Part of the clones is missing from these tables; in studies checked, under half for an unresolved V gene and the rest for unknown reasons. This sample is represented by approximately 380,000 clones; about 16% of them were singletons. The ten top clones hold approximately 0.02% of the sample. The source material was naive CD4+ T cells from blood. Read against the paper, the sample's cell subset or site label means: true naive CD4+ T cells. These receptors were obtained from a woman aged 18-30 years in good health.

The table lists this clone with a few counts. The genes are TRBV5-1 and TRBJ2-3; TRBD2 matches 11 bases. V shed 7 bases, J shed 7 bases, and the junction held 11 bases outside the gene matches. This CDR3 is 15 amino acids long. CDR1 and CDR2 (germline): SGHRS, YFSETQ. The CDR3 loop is CASAGPSGRKHTQYF. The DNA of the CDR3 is TGCGCCAGCGCCGGACCTAGCGGGAGGAAACATACGCAGTATTTT.

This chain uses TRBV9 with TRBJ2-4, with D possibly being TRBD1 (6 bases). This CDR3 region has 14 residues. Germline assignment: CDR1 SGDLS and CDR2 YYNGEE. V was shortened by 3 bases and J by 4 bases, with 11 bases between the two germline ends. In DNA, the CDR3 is TGTGCCAGCAGCGGGACAGACGGTAAAAACATTCAGTACTTC. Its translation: CASSGTDGKNIQYF.

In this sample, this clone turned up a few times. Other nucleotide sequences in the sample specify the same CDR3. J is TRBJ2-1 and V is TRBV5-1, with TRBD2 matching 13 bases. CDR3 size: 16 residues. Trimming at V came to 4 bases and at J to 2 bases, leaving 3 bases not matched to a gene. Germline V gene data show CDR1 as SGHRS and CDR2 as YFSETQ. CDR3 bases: TGCGCCAGCAGCCTCGGGACTAGCGGGACCTACAATGAGCAGTTCTTC. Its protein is CASSLGTSGTYNEQFF.

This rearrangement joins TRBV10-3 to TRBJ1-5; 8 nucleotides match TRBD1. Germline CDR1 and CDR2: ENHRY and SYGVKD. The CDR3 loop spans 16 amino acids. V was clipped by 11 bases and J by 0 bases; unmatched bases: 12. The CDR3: CAAGQGQRNSNQPQHF. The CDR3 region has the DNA TGTGCCGCAGGACAGGGACAGAGAAATAGCAATCAGCCCCAGCATTTT.

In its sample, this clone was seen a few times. In nucleotides, the CDR3 is TGCAGCATCTCTAGCGGGAGGGGTCCCGAGCAGTACTTC. Amino acid sequence: CSISSGRGPEQYF. The chain couples TRBV29-1 to TRBJ2-7, with 12 bases matching TRBD2. Germline CDR1 SQVTM, CDR2 ANQGSEA. The CDR3 is made up of 13 amino acids. V shed 8 bases and J 6 bases; nucleotides not matched to a gene: 8.

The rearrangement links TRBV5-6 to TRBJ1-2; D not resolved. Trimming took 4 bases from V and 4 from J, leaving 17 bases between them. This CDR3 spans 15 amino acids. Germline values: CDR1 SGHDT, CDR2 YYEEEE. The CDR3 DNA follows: TGTGCCAGCAGCCCTCTAGAGGCGGGATCCTATGGCTACACCTTC. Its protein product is CASSPLEAGSYGYTF.

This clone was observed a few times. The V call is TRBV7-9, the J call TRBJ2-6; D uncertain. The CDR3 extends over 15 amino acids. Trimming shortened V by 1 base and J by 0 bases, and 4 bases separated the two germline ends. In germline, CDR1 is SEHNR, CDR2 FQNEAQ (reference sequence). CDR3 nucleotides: TGTGCCAGCAGCTTAGTCAGCTCTGGGGCCAACGTCCTGACTTTC. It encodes CASSLVSSGANVLTF.

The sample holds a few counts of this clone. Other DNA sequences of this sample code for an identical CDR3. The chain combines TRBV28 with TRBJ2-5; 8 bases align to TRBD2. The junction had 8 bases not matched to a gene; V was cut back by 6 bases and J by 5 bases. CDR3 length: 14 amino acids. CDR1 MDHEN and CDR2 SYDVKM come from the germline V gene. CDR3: CASRQAGVTETQYF. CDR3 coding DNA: TGTGCCAGCAGGCAAGCGGGAGTGACGGAGACCCAGTACTTC.

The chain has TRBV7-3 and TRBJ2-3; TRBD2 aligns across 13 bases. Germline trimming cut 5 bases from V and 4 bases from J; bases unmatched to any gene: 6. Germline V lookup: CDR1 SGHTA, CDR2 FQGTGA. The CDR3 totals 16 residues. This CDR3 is CASSPRLAGGSDTQYF. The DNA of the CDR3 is TGTGCCAGCAGCCCTCGACTAGCGGGGGGTTCAGATACGCAGTATTTT.

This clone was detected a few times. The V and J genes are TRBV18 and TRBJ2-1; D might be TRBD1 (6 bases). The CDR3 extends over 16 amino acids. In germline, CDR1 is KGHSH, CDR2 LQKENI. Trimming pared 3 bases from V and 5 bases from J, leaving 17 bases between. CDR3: CASSPINREKDNEQFF. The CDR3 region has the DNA TGTGCCAGCTCACCGATAAACAGGGAGAAGGACAATGAGCAGTTCTTC. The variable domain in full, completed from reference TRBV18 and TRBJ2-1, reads NAGVMQNPRHLVRRRGQEARLRCSPMKGHSHVYWYRQLPEEGLKFMVYLQKENIIDESGMPKERFSAEFPKEGPSILRIQQVVRGDSAAYFCASSPINREKDNEQFFGPGTRLTVL.